The T cell receptor beta chain under discussion was sequenced for a study of blood T cells in healthy people across ages. In the case of this clonotype: What it binds is unknown.

Study-wide results and limits: Estimated diversity that came from one million T cells was considered an underestimate. Unsorted PBMC material precluded a definitive naive versus antigen-experienced comparison. Diversity was higher, and naive CD4+ cells more numerous, in long-lived donors than in aged donors.

Per-sample yields of isolated PBMCs were at least 6 million. This CDR3 contains 12 residues. Losses at the gene ends were 6 bases for V and 5 bases for J; bases not matched to a gene: 6. Germline CDR1 reads DFQATT; CDR2 reads SNEGSKA (reference sequence). The use of a sample-barcoded 5' primer and a J-beta primer mix characterized a second PCR of roughly 6 to 11 cycles. A single record per CDR3 protein comes from TCRdb applying MiXCR to the 5' RACE reads. The sample has about 770,000 distinct CDR3 sequences, under 45% seen once. The chain has TRBV20-1 and TRBJ2-5, with 7 bases aligning to TRBD2. The sequence was obtained from a man in his sixties in good health. Material for sequencing was blood. DNA for the CDR3: TGCAGTGCCGAGGCGGGGGTGGAGACCCAGTACTTC. It is translated as CSAEAGVETQYF.